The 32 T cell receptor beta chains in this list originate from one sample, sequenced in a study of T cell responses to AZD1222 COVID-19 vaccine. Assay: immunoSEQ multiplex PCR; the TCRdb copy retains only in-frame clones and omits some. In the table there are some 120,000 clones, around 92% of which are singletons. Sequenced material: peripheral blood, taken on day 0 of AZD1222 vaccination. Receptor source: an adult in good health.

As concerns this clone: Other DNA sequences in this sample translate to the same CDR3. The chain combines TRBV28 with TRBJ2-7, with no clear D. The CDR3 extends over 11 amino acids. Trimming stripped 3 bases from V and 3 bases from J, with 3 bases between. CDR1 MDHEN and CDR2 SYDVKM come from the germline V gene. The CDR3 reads CASSLLYEQYF. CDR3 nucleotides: TGTGCCAGCAGTTTGCTCTACGAGCAGTACTTC.

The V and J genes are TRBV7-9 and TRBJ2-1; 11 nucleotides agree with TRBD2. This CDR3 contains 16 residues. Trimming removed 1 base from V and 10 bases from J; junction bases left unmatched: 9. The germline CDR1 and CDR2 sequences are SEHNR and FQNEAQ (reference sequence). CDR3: CASSLVGLAGGREQFF. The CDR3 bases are TGTGCCAGCAGCTTAGTGGGGCTAGCGGGAGGAAGAGAGCAGTTCTTC.

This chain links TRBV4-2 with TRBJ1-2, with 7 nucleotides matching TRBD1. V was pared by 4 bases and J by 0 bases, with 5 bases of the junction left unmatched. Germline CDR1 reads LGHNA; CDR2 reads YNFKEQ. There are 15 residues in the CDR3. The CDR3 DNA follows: TGTGCCAGCAGCCTCGGGGACAGTTCTAACTATGGCTACACCTTC. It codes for CASSLGDSSNYGYTF.

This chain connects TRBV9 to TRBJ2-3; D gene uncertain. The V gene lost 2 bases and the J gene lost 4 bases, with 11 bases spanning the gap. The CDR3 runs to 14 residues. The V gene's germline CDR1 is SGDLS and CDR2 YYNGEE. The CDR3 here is CASSVEWAPDTQYF. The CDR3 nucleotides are TGTGCCAGCAGCGTTGAGTGGGCCCCAGATACGCAGTATTTT.

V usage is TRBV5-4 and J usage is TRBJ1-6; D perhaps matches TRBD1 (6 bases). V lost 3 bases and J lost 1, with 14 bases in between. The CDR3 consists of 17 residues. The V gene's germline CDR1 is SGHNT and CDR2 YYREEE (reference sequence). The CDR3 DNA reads TGTGCCAGCAGCTCGGGGGCCGCGGGGTCCTATAATTCACCCCTCCACTTT. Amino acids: CASSSGAAGSYNSPLHF.

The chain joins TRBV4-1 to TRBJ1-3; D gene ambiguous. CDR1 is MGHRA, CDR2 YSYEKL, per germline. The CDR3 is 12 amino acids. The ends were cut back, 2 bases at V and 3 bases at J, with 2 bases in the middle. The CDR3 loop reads CASSQFGNTIYF. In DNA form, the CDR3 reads TGCGCCAGCAGCCAATTTGGAAACACCATATATTTT.

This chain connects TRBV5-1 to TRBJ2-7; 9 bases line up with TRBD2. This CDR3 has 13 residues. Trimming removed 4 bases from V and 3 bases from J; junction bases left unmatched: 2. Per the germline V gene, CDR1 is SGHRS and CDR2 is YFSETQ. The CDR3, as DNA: TGCGCCAGCAGCATGACTAGCGGCTACGAGCAGTACTTC. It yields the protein CASSMTSGYEQYF. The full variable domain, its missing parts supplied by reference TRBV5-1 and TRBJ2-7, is KAGVTQTPRYLIKTRGQQVTLSCSPISGHRSVSWYQQTPGQGLQFLFEYFSETQRNKGNFPGRFSGRQFSNSRSEMNVSTLELGDSALYLCASSMTSGYEQYFGPGTRLTVT.

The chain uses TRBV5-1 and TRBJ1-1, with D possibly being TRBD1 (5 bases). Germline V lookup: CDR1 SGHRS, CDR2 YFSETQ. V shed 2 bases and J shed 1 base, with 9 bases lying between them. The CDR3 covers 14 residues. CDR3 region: CASSLQDSNTEAFF. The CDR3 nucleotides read TGCGCCAGCAGCTTACAGGATTCGAACACTGAAGCTTTCTTT.

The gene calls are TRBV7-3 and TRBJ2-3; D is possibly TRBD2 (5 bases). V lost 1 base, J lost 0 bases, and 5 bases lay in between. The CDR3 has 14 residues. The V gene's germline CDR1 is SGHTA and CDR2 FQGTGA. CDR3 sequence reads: CASSLSGSTDTQYF. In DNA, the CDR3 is TGTGCCAGCAGCTTAAGCGGGAGCACAGATACGCAGTATTTT.

The CDR3 reads CASSLEGTGVYEQYF. The CDR3 coding sequence is TGTGCCAGCAGCTTGGAAGGGACAGGGGTCTACGAGCAGTACTTC. The genes are TRBV5-5 and TRBJ2-7, with 10 bases lining up with TRBD1. Per germline, CDR1 SGHKS and CDR2 YYEKEE (reference sequence). The CDR3 spans 15 residues. Losses at the gene ends were 0 bases for V and 3 bases for J; bases not matched to a gene: 3.

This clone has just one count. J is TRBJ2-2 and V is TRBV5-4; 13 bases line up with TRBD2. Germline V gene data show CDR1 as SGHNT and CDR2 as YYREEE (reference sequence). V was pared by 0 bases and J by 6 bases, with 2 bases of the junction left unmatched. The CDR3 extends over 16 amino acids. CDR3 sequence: CASSLGGLAGSGELFF. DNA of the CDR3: TGTGCCAGCAGCTTGGGGGGACTAGCGGGGTCCGGGGAGCTGTTTTTT.

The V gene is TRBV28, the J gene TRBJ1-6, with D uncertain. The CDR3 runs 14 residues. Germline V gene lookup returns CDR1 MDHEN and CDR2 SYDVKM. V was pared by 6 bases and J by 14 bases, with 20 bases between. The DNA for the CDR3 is TGTGCCAGCAGCCTGGGTCAGGTTAGATCGACCCTCCACTTT. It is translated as CASSLGQVRSTLHF.

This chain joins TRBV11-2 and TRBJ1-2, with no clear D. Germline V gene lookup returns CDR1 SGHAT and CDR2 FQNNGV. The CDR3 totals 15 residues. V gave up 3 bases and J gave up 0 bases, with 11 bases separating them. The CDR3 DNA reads TGTGCCAGCAGCTTTTCTCGATCAGCTAACTATGGCTACACCTTC. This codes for CASSFSRSANYGYTF.

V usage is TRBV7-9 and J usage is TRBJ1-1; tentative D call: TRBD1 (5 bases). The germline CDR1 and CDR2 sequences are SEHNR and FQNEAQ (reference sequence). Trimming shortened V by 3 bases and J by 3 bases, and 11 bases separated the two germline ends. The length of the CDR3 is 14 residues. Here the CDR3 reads CASSLGHLDTEAFF. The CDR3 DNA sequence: TGTGCCAGCAGCTTGGGGCATCTGGACACTGAAGCTTTCTTT. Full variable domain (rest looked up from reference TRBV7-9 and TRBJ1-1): DTGVSQNPRHKITKRGQNVTFRCDPISEHNRLYWYRQTLGQGPEFLTYFQNEAQLEKSRLLSDRFSAERPKGSFSTLEIQRTEQGDSAMYLCASSLGHLDTEAFFGQGTRLTVV.

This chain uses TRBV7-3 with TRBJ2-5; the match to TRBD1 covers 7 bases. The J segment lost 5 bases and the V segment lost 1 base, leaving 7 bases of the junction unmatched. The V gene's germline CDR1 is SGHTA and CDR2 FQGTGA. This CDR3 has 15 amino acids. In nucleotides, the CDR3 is TGTGCCAGCAGCTTAAGGACAGGTTCGTCGGAGACCCAGTACTTC. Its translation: CASSLRTGSSETQYF.

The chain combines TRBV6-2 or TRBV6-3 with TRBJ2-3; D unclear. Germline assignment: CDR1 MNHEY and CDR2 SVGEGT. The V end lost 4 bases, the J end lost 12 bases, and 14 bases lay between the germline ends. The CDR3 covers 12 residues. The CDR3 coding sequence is TGTGCCAGCAGTTTAAGGGCCCGAAGCCAGTATTTT. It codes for CASSLRARSQYF.

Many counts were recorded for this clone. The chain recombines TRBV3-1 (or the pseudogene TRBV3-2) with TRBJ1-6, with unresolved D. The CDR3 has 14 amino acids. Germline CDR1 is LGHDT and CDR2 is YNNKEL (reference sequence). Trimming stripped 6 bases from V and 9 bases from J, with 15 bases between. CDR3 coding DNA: TGTGCCAGCAGTTGGCAGTCCGGTGGTTCACCCCTCCACTTT. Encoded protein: CASSWQSGGSPLHF.

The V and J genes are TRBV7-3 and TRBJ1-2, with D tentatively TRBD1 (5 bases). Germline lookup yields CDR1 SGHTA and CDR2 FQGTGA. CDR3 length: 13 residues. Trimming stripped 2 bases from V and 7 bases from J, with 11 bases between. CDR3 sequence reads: CASSLGGASGYTF. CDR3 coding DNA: TGTGCCAGCAGCTTAGGTGGGGCTAGTGGCTACACCTTC.

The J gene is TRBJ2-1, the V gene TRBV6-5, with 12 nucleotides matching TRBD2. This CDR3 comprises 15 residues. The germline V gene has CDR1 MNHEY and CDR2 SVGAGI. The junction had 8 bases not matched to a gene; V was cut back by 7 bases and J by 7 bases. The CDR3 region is CASTRLAGGGNEQFF. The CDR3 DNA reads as TGTGCCAGCACCCGGCTAGCGGGAGGGGGTAATGAGCAGTTCTTC.

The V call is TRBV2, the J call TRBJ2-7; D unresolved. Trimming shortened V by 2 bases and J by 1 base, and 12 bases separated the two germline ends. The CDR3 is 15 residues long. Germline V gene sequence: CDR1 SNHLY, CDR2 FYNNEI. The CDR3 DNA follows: TGTGCCAGCAGTGAACGAGAGGTCCGTTCCTACGAGCAGTACTTC. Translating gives CASSEREVRSYEQYF.

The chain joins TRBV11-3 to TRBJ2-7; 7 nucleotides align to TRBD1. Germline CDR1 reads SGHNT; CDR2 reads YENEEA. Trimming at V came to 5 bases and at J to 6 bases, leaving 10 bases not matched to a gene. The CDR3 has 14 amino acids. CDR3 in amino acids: CASSQTTGFGEQYF. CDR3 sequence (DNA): TGTGCCAGCAGCCAAACGACAGGGTTCGGCGAGCAGTACTTC.

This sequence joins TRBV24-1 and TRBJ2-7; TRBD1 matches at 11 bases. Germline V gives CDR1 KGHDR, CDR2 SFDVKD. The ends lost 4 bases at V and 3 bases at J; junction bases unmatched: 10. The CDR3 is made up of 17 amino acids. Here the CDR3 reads CATSEPPGQGGLYEQYF. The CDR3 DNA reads TGTGCCACCAGTGAGCCACCGGGACAGGGGGGGCTCTACGAGCAGTACTTC.

The CDR3 protein is CASSPAWSKNIQYF. Here the CDR3 DNA reads TGTGCCAGCAGCCCGGCCTGGAGCAAAAACATTCAGTACTTC. The rearrangement uses TRBV5-4 and TRBJ2-4; D gene ambiguous. V gave up 4 bases and J gave up 3 bases, with 11 bases separating them. CDR3 length equals 14 residues. Germline values: CDR1 SGHNT, CDR2 YYREEE (reference sequence).

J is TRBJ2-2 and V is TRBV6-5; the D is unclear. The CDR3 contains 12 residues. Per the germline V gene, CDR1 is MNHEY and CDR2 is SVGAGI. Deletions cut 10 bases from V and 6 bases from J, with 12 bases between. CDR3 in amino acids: CATLLYAGELFF. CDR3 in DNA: TGTGCCACCCTCCTTTATGCCGGGGAGCTGTTTTTT.

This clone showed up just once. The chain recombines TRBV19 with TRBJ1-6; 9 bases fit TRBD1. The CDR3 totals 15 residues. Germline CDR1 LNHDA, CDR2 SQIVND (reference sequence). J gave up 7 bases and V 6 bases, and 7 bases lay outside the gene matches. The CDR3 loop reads CASRVRTGVNSPLHF. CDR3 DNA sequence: TGTGCCAGTAGGGTCCGGACAGGGGTGAATTCACCCCTCCACTTT. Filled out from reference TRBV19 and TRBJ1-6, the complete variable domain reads DGGITQSPKYLFRKEGQNVTLSCEQNLNHDAMYWYRQDPGQGLRLIYYSQIVNDFQKGDIAEGYSVSREKKESFPLTVTSAQKNPTAFYLCASRVRTGVNSPLHFGNGTRLTVT.

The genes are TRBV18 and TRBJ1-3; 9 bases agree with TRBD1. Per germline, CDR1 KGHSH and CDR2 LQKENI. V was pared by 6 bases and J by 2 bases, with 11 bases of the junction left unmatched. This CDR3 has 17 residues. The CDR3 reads CASSRTFGQGPGNTIYF. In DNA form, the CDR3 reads TGTGCCAGCTCCCGAACATTCGGACAGGGGCCTGGAAACACCATATATTTT.

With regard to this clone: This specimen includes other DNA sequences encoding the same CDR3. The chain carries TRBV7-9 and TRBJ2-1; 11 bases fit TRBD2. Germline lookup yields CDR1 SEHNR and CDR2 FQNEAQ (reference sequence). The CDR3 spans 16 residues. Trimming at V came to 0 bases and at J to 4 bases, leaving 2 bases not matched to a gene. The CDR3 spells CASSLALAGAYNEQFF. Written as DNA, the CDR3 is TGTGCCAGCAGCTTAGCACTAGCGGGGGCGTACAATGAGCAGTTCTTC.

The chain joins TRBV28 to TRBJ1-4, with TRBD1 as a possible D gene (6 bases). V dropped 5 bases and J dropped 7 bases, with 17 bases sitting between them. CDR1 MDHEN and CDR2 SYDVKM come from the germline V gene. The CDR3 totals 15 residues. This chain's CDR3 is CASSPFQEQGEKLFF. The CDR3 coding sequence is TGTGCCAGCAGTCCCTTCCAAGAACAGGGTGAAAAACTGTTTTTT. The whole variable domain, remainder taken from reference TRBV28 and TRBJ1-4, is DVKVTQSSRYLVKRTGEKVFLECVQDMDHENMFWYRQDPGLGLRLIYFSYDVKMKEKGDIPEGYSVSREKKERFSLILESASTNQTSMYLCASSPFQEQGEKLFFGSGTQLSVL.

CDR3 region: CSVGGQAGNTIYF. CDR3 in DNA: TGCAGCGTTGGGGGACAGGCTGGAAACACCATATATTTT. V and J are TRBV29-1 and TRBJ1-3, with 8 nucleotides matching TRBD1. Trimming at V came to 4 bases and at J to 2 bases, leaving 1 base not matched to a gene. The CDR3 totals 13 residues. CDR1 SQVTM and CDR2 ANQGSEA come from the germline V gene.

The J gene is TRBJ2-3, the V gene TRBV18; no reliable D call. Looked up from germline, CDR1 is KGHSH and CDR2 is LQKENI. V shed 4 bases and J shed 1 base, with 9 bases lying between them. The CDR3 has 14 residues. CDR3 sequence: CASSRAFGTDTQYF. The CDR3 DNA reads TGTGCCAGCTCACGGGCCTTCGGCACAGATACGCAGTATTTT. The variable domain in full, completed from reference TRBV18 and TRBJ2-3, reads NAGVMQNPRHLVRRRGQEARLRCSPMKGHSHVYWYRQLPEEGLKFMVYLQKENIIDESGMPKERFSAEFPKEGPSILRIQQVVRGDSAAYFCASSRAFGTDTQYFGPGTRLTVL.

DNA of the CDR3: TGTGCCAGCTCACCTGGGACAGGGGGAAATCGTGAGCAGTTCTTC. It specifies CASSPGTGGNREQFF. The rearrangement links TRBV18 to TRBJ2-1, with TRBD1 matching over 11 bases. CDR3 length equals 15 residues. The V gene end was trimmed by 3 bases and the J gene end by 9 bases; junction bases not matched to a gene: 7. Germline-derived CDR1 and CDR2 are KGHSH and LQKENI.

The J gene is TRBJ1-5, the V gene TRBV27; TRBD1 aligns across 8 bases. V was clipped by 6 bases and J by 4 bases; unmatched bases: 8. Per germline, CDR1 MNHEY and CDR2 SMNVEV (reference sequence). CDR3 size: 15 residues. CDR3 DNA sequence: TGTGCCAGCAGCCAAGTCCAGGGGGCGAATCAGCCCCAGCATTTT. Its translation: CASSQVQGANQPQHF.